This is a list of T cell receptor beta chains from one sample in a study of blood T cell repertoires in COVID-19. This table comes from immunoSEQ multiplex PCR, and its TCRdb copy is limited to in-frame clones, with some not included. In the table there are 200,000 to 300,000 clones, approximately 88% of which are singletons. Sequencing was carried out using peripheral blood. The receptors shown here come from a woman in her 30s with COVID-19, enrolled during active disease. Each CDR3 is given with its conserved first and last residue. The D gene is left open where the match is weak. Expanded clones get a size class; other rows say once, few or many, or leave the size out.

>TRBV11-2|TRBJ2-1|NA|16|TRBD2
TGTGCCAGCAGCTCCTTAGCGGGATCCCTCTACAATGAGCAGTTCTTC
CASSSLAGSLYNEQFF
>TRBV28|TRBJ2-1|NA|16|TRBD2
TGTGCCAGCAGCACTATAGCGGGGGGGCCAGTCGATGAGCAGTTCTTC
CASSTIAGGPVDEQFF
>TRBV7-9|TRBJ2-2|NA|16|TRBD1
TGTGCCAGCAGCTCAGGAGGACAGGGAAAGACCGGGGAGCTGTTTTTT
CASSSGGQGKTGELFF
>TRBV3-1/TRBV3-2|TRBJ2-7|NA|16|TRBD1
TGTGCCAGCAGCCCCGCCCAACAGGGGGGTCCCTACGAGCAGTACTTC
CASSPAQQGGPYEQYF
>TRBV29-1|TRBJ2-3|NA|13|NA
TGCAGCGTTCGGGGGGCCTTCACAGATACGCAGTATTTT
CSVRGAFTDTQYF
>TRBV6-5|TRBJ2-7|few|11|NA
TGTGCCAGCCGGTTATCCTACGAGCAGTACTTC
CASRLSYEQYF
>TRBV9|TRBJ2-3|NA|16|TRBD1
TGTGCCAGCAGCGCCTGGACAGGGCTGAGCACAGATACGCAGTATTTT
CASSAWTGLSTDTQYF
>TRBV19|TRBJ1-2|NA|16|NA
TGTGCCAGTAGTTCGTATCCCCAGGGGATTGTGAATGGCTACACCTTC
CASSSYPQGIVNGYTF
>TRBV9|TRBJ2-7|NA|15|TRBD2
TGTGCCAGCAGCCTCGACTGGGGGGGCTCCTACGAGCAGTACTTC
CASSLDWGGSYEQYF
>TRBV29-1|TRBJ2-2|NA|14|NA
TGCAGCGTTGCCGTGGGTTCGGGCACCGGGGAGCTGTTTTTT
CSVAVGSGTGELFF
>TRBV7-2|TRBJ1-5|NA|15|TRBD1
TGTGCCAGCAGCCAATCAGGGGGCCTCAATCAGCCCCAGCATTTT
CASSQSGGLNQPQHF
>TRBV6-5|TRBJ2-3|NA|15|NA
TGTGCCAGCAGCCACAGGAGGGGGCGCGAGGATACGCAGTATTTT
CASSHRRGREDTQYF
>TRBV3-1/TRBV3-2|TRBJ1-1|NA|14|NA
TGTGCCAGCAGCCGTCGACAGGAATACACTGAAGCTTTCTTT
CASSRRQEYTEAFF
>TRBV4-2|TRBJ1-6|NA|17|NA
TGTGCCAGCAGCCAAGCGGGGAACAGCCGCTATAATTCACCCCTCCACTTT
CASSQAGNSRYNSPLHF
>TRBV18|TRBJ1-5|NA|15|NA
TGTGCCAGCTCACCATTACAGGGAGGCAATCAGCCCCAGCATTTT
CASSPLQGGNQPQHF
>TRBV6-5|TRBJ2-2|NA|16|TRBD2
TGTGCCAGCAGTTTCGAGACTAGCGCCTACACCGGGGAGCTGTTTTTT
CASSFETSAYTGELFF
>TRBV11-2|TRBJ2-2|NA|13|NA
TGTGCCAGCAGCCGAGGAAACACCGGGGAGCTGTTTTTT
CASSRGNTGELFF
>TRBV7-9|TRBJ1-3|NA|15|TRBD1
TGTGCCAGCAGCTTAAACAGGGGGCCCGGAAACACCATATATTTT
CASSLNRGPGNTIYF
>TRBV5-1|TRBJ1-2|NA|12|NA
TGCGCCAGCAGCTTTGGCAGGGGTGGCTACACCTTC
CASSFGRGGYTF
>TRBV19|TRBJ1-4|NA|13|TRBD1
TGTGCCACCCTCCGGACAGGCAATGAAAAACTGTTTTTT
CATLRTGNEKLFF
>TRBV6-5|TRBJ2-7|once|10|NA
TGTGCCAGCGATAGCCCCGAGCAGTACTTC
CASDSPEQYF
>TRBV3-1/TRBV3-2|TRBJ1-2|NA|15|TRBD1
TGTGCCAGCAGCCAAGTCTCAGGGGGCAGCTATGGCTACACCTTC
CASSQVSGGSYGYTF
>TRBV27|TRBJ2-5|NA|13|NA
TGTGCCAGCAGTCCCCGGAAGGGGGAGACCCAGTACTTC
CASSPRKGETQYF
>TRBV7-8|TRBJ1-2|NA|17|TRBD1
TGTGCCAGCAGCTTAGCTACGACGGGACAGGGGGATTATGGCTACACCTTC
CASSLATTGQGDYGYTF
>TRBV10-3|TRBJ2-1|once|16|TRBD2
TGTGCCATCAGTGACTCCAGCGGGGAATCGAACAATGAGCAGTTCTTC
CAISDSSGESNNEQFF
>TRBV19|TRBJ2-1|NA|13|NA
TGTGCCAGTAGTATTCCCCTAGTCAATGAGCAGTTCTTC
CASSIPLVNEQFF
>TRBV6-5|TRBJ1-2|NA|12|NA
TGTGCCAGCACCCAGGGATTGGGTGGCTACACCTTC
CASTQGLGGYTF
>TRBV19|TRBJ2-7|NA|14|NA
TGTGCCAGTAGTATGGGCTCGCCTTCCTACGAGCAGTACTTC
CASSMGSPSYEQYF
>TRBV6-5|TRBJ1-1|NA|14|NA
TGTGCCAGCAGCCAAGGGGCGGGGTACACTGAAGCTTTCTTT
CASSQGAGYTEAFF
>TRBV6-6|TRBJ1-1|NA|13|TRBD1
TGTGCCAGCACCCGGGACAGGGACACTGAAGCTTTCTTT
CASTRDRDTEAFF
>TRBV19|TRBJ1-2|NA|14|TRBD1
TGTGCCAGTTCGACAGGGGATTTGGTTTATGGCTACACCTTC
CASSTGDLVYGYTF
>TRBV5-4|TRBJ2-1|NA|17|TRBD2
TGTGCCAGCAGCTCCACCTTAATAGCGGGGGGTGGCAATGAGCAGTTCTTC
CASSSTLIAGGGNEQFF
>TRBV2|TRBJ2-1|NA|14|TRBD2
TGTGCCAGCAGTTCCAGCGGGGGGATCAATGAGCAGTTCTTC
CASSSSGGINEQFF
>TRBV18|TRBJ1-1|NA|17|NA
TGTGCCAGCTCACCACCCCCGGGGCGGGGTGGGAGCACTGAAGCTTTCTTT
CASSPPPGRGGSTEAFF
>TRBV18|TRBJ1-5|NA|17|NA
TGTGCCAGCTCACCCACAAGGACAGAATATAGCAATCAGCCCCAGCATTTT
CASSPTRTEYSNQPQHF
>TRBV5-1|TRBJ2-2|once|15|TRBD1
TGCGCCAGCAGCATGGGGACAGGGAACACCGGGGAGCTGTTTTTT
CASSMGTGNTGELFF
>TRBV7-9|TRBJ1-6|once|14|NA
TGTGCCAGCAGTCCCGGGGTGAGAAATTCACCCCTCCACTTT
CASSPGVRNSPLHF
>TRBV4-3|TRBJ2-3|NA|14|TRBD2
TGCGCCAGCAGCCAACGACTAGCAACAGATACGCAGTATTTT
CASSQRLATDTQYF
>TRBV7-2|TRBJ1-2|once|15|TRBD1
TGTGCCAGCAGCTTACGACAGGGAGTCTATTATGGCTACACCTTC
CASSLRQGVYYGYTF
>TRBV24-1|TRBJ2-2|NA|15|NA
TGTGCCACCAGTGATTTGTCTGGGGCCGGAGGGGAGCTGTTTTTT
CATSDLSGAGGELFF
>TRBV4-1|TRBJ2-3|few|19|TRBD2
TGCGCCAGCAGCCCCCTCGGAATAGCGGGGGGGCGGTTCACAGATACGCAGTATTTT
CASSPLGIAGGRFTDTQYF
>TRBV10-3|TRBJ1-2|NA|17|TRBD1
TGTGCCATCAGCGTGGGGACAGGGGCAAGTCTAGCGGGTGGCTACACCTTC
CAISVGTGASLAGGYTF
>TRBV27|TRBJ1-5|once|16|NA
TGTGCCAGCAGTCCTACGGGAAGTAATAGCAATCAGCCCCAGCATTTT
CASSPTGSNSNQPQHF
>TRBV28|TRBJ2-3|NA|16|TRBD2
TGTGCCAGCAGTACTCCCTGGGTAGCGGGGCCAGATACGCAGTATTTT
CASSTPWVAGPDTQYF
>TRBV5-1|TRBJ2-5|NA|15|TRBD2
TGCGCCAGCAGCTCTTCGGCTAGCGGGAGCGAGACCCAGTACTTC
CASSSSASGSETQYF
>TRBV19|TRBJ1-1|NA|16|TRBD1
TGTGCCAGTCGCCGAACTGGAGGGGGCAGATGGACTGAAGCTTTCTTT
CASRRTGGGRWTEAFF